The entry below gives a single T cell receptor beta chain sequence along with its context. Its matching antigen is unknown. This entry is derived from a study of T cell repertoires in cytomegalovirus infection. Study-level background: HLA-C-restricted CMV epitopes, recently identified, and well-studied HLA-B-restricted ones were used by the study. Indications came from public TCR beta signatures; they pointed to CMV infection and to a matching HLA type. Study-level results: Pooled public TCR beta family frequency picked out CMV carriers with the relevant HLA. HLA-C-restricted CMV-specific TCR beta clonotypes prevailed in the ex vivo response.

The V gene lost 5 bases and the J gene lost 0 bases, with 14 bases spanning the gap. The CDR3 is made up of 16 amino acids. The germline gives CDR1 SGHVS, CDR2 FQNEAQ. MiXCR was run by TCRdb on the reads, yielding one entry per CDR3 protein. This table holds around 900,000 distinct CDR3 sequences, less than 40% found once. This TCR was sampled from a human donor in good health (CMV status not recorded). Some clones in this sample may be carry-over from other donors' samples. Sequencing was performed on cultured CD8+ T cells from PBMCs, taken from culture after CMV antigen stimulation. The chain joins TRBV7-8 to TRBJ2-4, with a possible D match to TRBD1 (5 bases). The CDR3 sequence is CASSPRQSLAKNIQYF. The CDR3 DNA reads as TGTGCCAGCAGCCCCAGACAGAGCCTAGCCAAAAACATTCAGTACTTC.